Here is one T cell receptor (beta chain) with its context. Its specific antigen is unknown. Nothing much larger sits one base from this clone, and base qualities are not available. The library was produced with the immunoSEQ multiplex PCR assay. A mixture of 60 forward primers for TCR Vbeta segments and 13 reverse primers for TCR Jbeta segments was used in the multiplex PCR. The CDR3 region of rearranged TCR beta genes was amplified from genomic DNA with a multiplex PCR assay. The amplified TCR beta libraries were sequenced on the Illumina HiSeq System as 87-base-pair reads. The paper's data handling went like this. A later analysis counted some 74 million unique TCR beta chains across the 600 to 850 repertoires, and around 12 million of these chains were shared by at least two donors. Raw reads were error-corrected and collapsed into unique sequences with a nearest-neighbor algorithm that merged closely related sequences to remove PCR and sequencing errors. Alignment of CDR3 sequences to IMGT reference sequences was used to assign V, D and J gene segments. For a sequence to be retained, a match of at least six nucleotides was required to both a V gene segment and a J gene segment. Rearrangements were called productive when the CDR3 lacked stop codons and stayed in frame with V and J; all others were non-productive. CDR3 was defined by IMGT convention, running from the second conserved V-encoded cysteine to the conserved J-encoded phenylalanine. The earlier analysis of 500 to 600 of the donors excluded sequences that lacked an unambiguous match to a single V gene segment. An earlier analysis of 550 to 650 of the donors classified V segments as functional when productive rearrangements were above 56.7% and as segregating when the standard deviation between donors was above 5%. A statistical classification framework was built for diagnosing cytomegalovirus status from the catalog of TCR beta chain sequences. V and J gene assignment, in a later analysis, came from comparing TCR nucleotide sequences with IMGT/GENE-DB human TR gene sequences. In a later analysis, CDR3 sequences and most-parsimonious VDJ recombination scenarios were assigned using the TCRdist pipeline. In a later analysis, every TCR beta chain was defined by the combination of its CDR3 amino acid sequence and its V-gene family, and reads without a unique V-gene family were dropped. To address suspected cross-contamination and a sequencing artifact, a later analysis removed under 600 highly shared, low-generation-probability nucleotide sequences. In a later analysis, a clonal expansion index for each public chain was calculated from normalized within-repertoire ranks of inferred template counts. A later analysis computed generation probabilities with a VDJ recombination model fitted to out-of-frame rearrangements, and checked the results against IGoR. In a later analysis, hypergeometric tests were used to score TCR-TCR, TCR-HLA and TCR-CMV co-occurrence, with a repertoire-size bias correction applied to TCR pairs. A later analysis estimated false discovery rates by permuting HLA or CMV assignments 20 times. A later analysis grouped co-occurring TCRs with DBSCAN, adding TCRdist sequence similarity when clustering within HLA-allele-positive subsets. Repertoires with fewer than 30,000 or more than 120,000 public chains were left out of co-occurrence clustering, as were five repertoires with anomalous nucleotide sharing. Not all clones reach the TCRdb copy of this immuneACCESS table, which keeps in-frame sequences only. Checked studies attribute under half of the gap to unresolved V genes and leave the rest unexplained. The D gene and trimming were derived from the DNA, and the V and J assignments and clone size from that table. Within this sample are 180,000 or so clones, with 70% to 80% of them counted one time only. The ten largest clones represent 1.5% to 2% of the sample.

This entry belongs to a study of cytomegalovirus exposure and HLA in healthy donors listed by TCRdb under 2017. Looking at the study overall: An earlier analysis of roughly 570 of the donors reported about 300 Gb of sequence data and 95 million to 120 million unique TCR beta sequences obtained from roughly 170 million T cells. An early release that covered some 630 HLA-typed donors contained approximately 300 gigabases of sequencing data and roughly 84 million unique TCR sequences. Of the 350 to 400 genotyped donors, over 70% fell in the genetic ancestry cluster associated with self-reported Caucasian donors. The study aimed to test whether signatures of past pathogen exposure could be identified by cataloging public T cell receptors. The T cell repertoires of around 670 subjects were profiled by immunosequencing and related to cytomegalovirus serostatus. A separate validation cohort of 100 to 150 different subjects was used in addition to the approximately 670-subject first cohort. To predict cytomegalovirus infection status, the study brought together high-throughput TCR immunosequencing, statistical association of individual TCRs with disease status, and machine learning. To study patterns of TCR occurrence, a later analysis re-analyzed previously published TCR beta repertoires from 500 to 850 donors and added high-resolution HLA genotyping. Rather than using new phenotypic data, the later analysis identified candidate immune exposures from TCR beta sequences and from how often those sequences occurred across donors. An earlier analysis of around 640 of the donors used high-throughput TCR beta sequencing to judge whether each TCR beta V gene segment behaved as functional or pseudogenic. Donor age, sex, ethnicity and CMV serostatus were collected together with the repertoire data. In a later genetic analysis, genome-wide SNP genotypes for about 65% of the roughly 670 donors were used, and that subset was treated as a discovery cohort. Every discovery cohort repertoire had been produced on one sequencing platform. Both class I and class II loci were covered by HLA typing, at four-digit resolution. Typing coverage differed by locus: A, B, C, DRB1 and DQB1 were typed in roughly 620-640 donors, DQA1 in about 500, DPA1 in around 580, and DPB1 in 472. Roughly 5 DR-DQ haplotypes were handled as single units for association and clustering, since linkage in the cohort was strong. Among some 410 genotyped donors of the cohort, an average of roughly 230,000 unique TCR beta nucleotide sequences was sequenced per donor, of which approximately 19% were non-productive. Study-wide findings and limitations: Because the 87-base-pair reads could not distinguish some IMGT-functional V segments, including TRBV6-2 and TRBV6-3, those segments were excluded. Most TCR sequences were observed very rarely across donors, whereas some public TCRs were present in many individuals. The authors suggested that the approach could potentially be extended to other disease states and immunological phenotypes. In the study, about 150 TCR beta chains were listed as associated with cytomegalovirus. In a later analysis, HLA-associated TCR beta chains showed more clonal expansion and lower generation probabilities than non-associated chains that were equally common. A cluster of highly shared sequence variants was judged likely to be a technical artifact of the sequencing pipeline. Because HLA typing was missing for some donors at each locus, association tests included only the typed subset. According to a later genetic analysis, donors in an Asian-associated ancestry cluster had fewer N-insertions in productive TCRs than the approximately 670-donor mean. A later genetic analysis associated a missense DCLRE1C variant with V-gene and J-gene trimming of TCR beta chains, and an independent cohort replicated the association. Three of the identified cytomegalovirus-associated TCR beta chains were confirmed in vitro to be specific for cytomegalovirus antigens. Roughly uniform sequencing depth across donors was assumed in presence/absence analyses, although this assumption may not hold. In a later analysis, several top co-occurrence clusters were reported to appear linked to parvovirus B19, influenza, CMV and Epstein-Barr virus. An earlier analysis of 587 of the donors showed that most TCR beta V segments appeared in productive rearrangements either about 90% or about 30% of the time, which broadly matched IMGT annotations. Most CMV-associated TCR beta chains appeared to be HLA-restricted in a later analysis, and the HLA associations seemed to be driven largely by CMV exposure. At a false discovery rate of 0.05, a later analysis linked around 17,000 TCR beta sequences to specific HLA alleles. Correlated functional status among segregating V segments might reflect linkage disequilibrium, but an unknown experimental factor could not be ruled out. CMV serostatus was the only immune exposure information available for the cohort. The earlier analysis of fewer than 750 of the donors excluded some 15 rarely observed V segments, including chromosome 9 orphons, because counts were too low. This cohort had only TCR beta chains sequenced, and the lack of alpha or paired-chain data limited which features could be detected. Strong co-occurrence of HLA alleles, especially DR and DQ, made assigning TCR associations to individual alleles difficult. A further reported finding was that TCR beta sequences accurately predicted the HLA-A and HLA-B alleles for most subjects in the first cohort. The classifier was reported to diagnose cytomegalovirus status with high specificity and sensitivity in both the original and validation cohorts. In a later analysis, the rate of TCR association differed among HLA loci, with DRB1 alleles having the most associated TCRs and HLA-C alleles having the fewest.

The CDR3 has 18 amino acids, counting the end cysteine and phenylalanine. This entry keeps only the CDR3 DNA: 54 bases, framed from base 1. Relative to germline, V is missing 4 bases and J is missing 0 bases, with 12 bases of the junction outside any gene match. From the germline V gene, CDR1 is SGHAT and CDR2 is FQNNGV. The cohort consisted of 600 or so healthy bone marrow donors. At the time of sampling, every cohort member was nominally healthy, though immune exposures that went unrecorded were likely present. The donor tested CMV seronegative and was one of the 352 seronegative cohort members. A peripheral blood sample was collected from each donor, and TCR beta sequencing was performed on peripheral blood mononuclear cells. Genomic DNA was extracted from the blood cell samples with the Qiagen DNeasy Blood Extraction Kit.

Sequencing was carried out using PBMCs. This sequence was found in a man between 18 and 29 years old in good health and CMV-seronegative. The chain links TRBV11-2 with TRBJ1-2; a stretch of 9 junction bases matches TRBD1. The nucleotide sequence reads as follows: TGTGCCAGCAGCTCGACTAGGGGGACAGGGAGGACTAACTATGGCTACACCTTC. This sequence encodes CASSSTRGTGRTNYGYTF. The reference TRBV11-2 and TRBJ1-2 proteins fill in what lies around the CDR3, so the full variable domain reads EAGVAQSPRYKIIEKRQSVAFWCNPISGHATLYWYQQILGQGPKLLIQFQNNGVVDDSQLPKDRFSAERLKGVDSTLKIQPAKLEDSAVYLCASSSTRGTGRTNYGYTFGSGTRLTVV.